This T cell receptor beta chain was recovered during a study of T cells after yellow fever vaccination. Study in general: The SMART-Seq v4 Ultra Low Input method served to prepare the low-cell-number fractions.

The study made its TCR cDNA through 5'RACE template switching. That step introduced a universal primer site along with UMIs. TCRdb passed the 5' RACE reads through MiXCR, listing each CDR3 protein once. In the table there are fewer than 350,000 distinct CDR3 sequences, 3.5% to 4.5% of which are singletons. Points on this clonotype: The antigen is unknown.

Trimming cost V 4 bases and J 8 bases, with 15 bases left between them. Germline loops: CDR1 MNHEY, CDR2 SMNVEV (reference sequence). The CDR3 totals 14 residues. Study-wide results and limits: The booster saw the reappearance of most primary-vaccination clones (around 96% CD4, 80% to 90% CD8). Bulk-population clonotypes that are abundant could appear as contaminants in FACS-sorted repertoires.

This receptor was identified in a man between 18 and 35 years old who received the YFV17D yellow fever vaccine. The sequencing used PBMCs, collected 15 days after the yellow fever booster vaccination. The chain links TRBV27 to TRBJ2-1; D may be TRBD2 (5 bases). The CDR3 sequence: CASSSRLAGHEQFF. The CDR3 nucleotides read TGTGCCAGCAGTTCTAGGCTAGCTGGACATGAGCAGTTCTTC.